Below are 20 T cell receptor beta chains sequenced from a single sample in a study of shared clonotypes between healthy human individuals. The assay was immunoSEQ multiplex PCR, and TCRdb's table has in-frame clones only and misses some. The table includes some 1 million clones, roughly 80% detected once. The sequenced sample consisted of memory CD4+ T cells sorted from blood. The subset here: CD45RA-negative fraction. The receptors were sampled from a man aged 18 to 30 in good health.

This clone was detected only once. The missing conserved phenylalanine or tryptophan at the end of this CDR3 makes a read error likely. No DNA is shown, since the ends of the CDR3 on it are uncertain; the CDR3 is the one TCRdb lists. The rearrangement joins TRBV2 to TRBJ2-3; whether TRBD2, the table's D call, matches the DNA was not checked. The CDR3 has 11 amino acids, counting both end residues. CDR1 and CDR2 from the germline V gene are SNHLY and FYNNEI. The CDR3 loop is CASSESGLPHI.

The J gene is TRBJ2-5, the V gene TRBV7-2; 8 bases map to TRBD2. V trimming: 4 bases; J trimming: 4 bases; junction bases outside the gene matches: 14. The CDR3 runs 17 residues. The germline gives CDR1 SGHTA, CDR2 FQGNSA. CDR3 nucleotides: TGTGCCAGCAGCTCGCGGGGGGAGCCCGGGCGGCGAGAGACCCAGTACTTC. Protein: CASSSRGEPGRRETQYF.

The rearrangement uses TRBV6-5 and TRBJ1-1, with D unclear. The CDR3 length is 16 residues. Germline V gene lookup returns CDR1 MNHEY and CDR2 SVGAGI. The ends were cut back, 4 bases at V and 4 bases at J, with 19 bases in the middle. CDR3 nucleotides: TGTGCCAGCAGTTTGAGGGCAGGCGTCCTGGGCACTGAAGCTTTCTTT. This gives the protein CASSLRAGVLGTEAFF.

The chain recombines TRBV5-1 with TRBJ1-4, with 9 bases aligning to TRBD1. CDR1 and CDR2 from the germline V gene are SGHRS and YFSETQ. This CDR3 is built from 15 residues. J gave up 5 bases and V 6 bases, and 8 bases lay outside the gene matches. Here the CDR3 reads CASTKTGQGNEKLFF. CDR3 bases: TGCGCCAGCACCAAGACGGGACAGGGAAATGAAAAACTGTTTTTT.

This rearrangement joins TRBV18 to TRBJ2-3, with 9 bases lining up with TRBD2. With V trimmed by 3 bases and J by 6 bases, 19 bases remained unmatched. Germline V lookup: CDR1 KGHSH, CDR2 LQKENI. The CDR3 has 19 amino acids. CDR3 nucleotides: TGTGCCAGCTCACCTTCGGGGAAGAGTCTAGCGGGACCGTCGGATACGCAGTATTTT. This encodes CASSPSGKSLAGPSDTQYF.

This clone was recorded only once. The V gene is TRBV5-4, the J gene TRBJ1-3, with 9 bases matching TRBD1. The CDR3 is 16 residues long. The V gene's germline CDR1 is SGHNT and CDR2 YYREEE (reference sequence). With 4 bases clipped from V and 2 bases from J, the junction kept 7 bases outside the gene matches. The CDR3 here is CASSRSQGAPGNTIYF. CDR3 coding DNA: TGTGCCAGCAGCCGTTCACAGGGGGCGCCTGGAAACACCATATATTTT. The full variable domain, completed using reference TRBV5-4 and TRBJ1-3, is ETGVTQSPTHLIKTRGQQVTLRCSSQSGHNTVSWYQQALGQGPQFIFQYYREEENGRGNFPPRFSGLQFPNYSSELNVNALELDDSALYLCASSRSQGAPGNTIYFGEGSWLTVV.

This chain uses TRBV25-1 with TRBJ1-6; the match to TRBD1 covers 7 bases. CDR3 length equals 14 residues. V lost 7 bases and J lost 9; bases outside the gene matches: 9. Germline V lookup: CDR1 MGHDK, CDR2 SYGVNS. As DNA, the CDR3 is TGTGCCAGCACCTCTTCAGGGGGAGGTTCACCCCTCCACTTT. This sequence encodes CASTSSGGGSPLHF.

V gene TRBV15 combines with J gene TRBJ1-4, with D tentatively TRBD1 (5 bases). The CDR3 has 14 amino acids. Germline assignment: CDR1 LNHNV and CDR2 YYDKDF (reference sequence). V lost 11 bases and J 3 bases, leaving 16 bases between the germline ends. The CDR3 loop is CAPGRRGANEKLFF. The CDR3 bases are TGTGCCCCGGGACGGCGGGGGGCTAATGAAAAACTGTTTTTT.

This clone was counted at least ten times. This chain connects TRBV6-5 to TRBJ2-7; D call uncertain. The V gene lost 2 bases and the J gene lost 0 bases, with 8 bases spanning the gap. CDR1 is MNHEY, CDR2 SVGAGI, per germline. This CDR3 spans 14 amino acids. CDR3 loop: CASSYRPNSYEQYF. Here the CDR3 DNA reads TGTGCCAGCAGTTACAGACCCAACTCCTACGAGCAGTACTTC.

The V call is TRBV19, the J call TRBJ2-7; TRBD1 matches 9 bases. In germline, CDR1 is LNHDA, CDR2 SQIVND (reference sequence). V lost 0 bases to trimming and J lost 8 bases; unmatched junction nucleotides: 8. The CDR3 covers 15 residues. This chain's CDR3 is CASSIDFKDRGKQYF. DNA for the CDR3: TGTGCCAGTAGTATAGATTTCAAGGACAGGGGTAAGCAGTACTTC.

The rearrangement uses TRBV30 and TRBJ1-2; the match to TRBD1 covers 9 bases. The CDR3 is 12 amino acids. CDR1 and CDR2 (germline): GTSNPN, SVGIG (reference sequence). V dropped 4 bases and J dropped 7; count of bases not matched to a gene: 4. CDR3 nucleotides: TGTGCCTGGACGGGGACAGGGTTTGGCTACACCTTC. Translated, it gives CAWTGTGFGYTF.

This rearrangement joins TRBV28 to TRBJ1-6, with 9 bases that match TRBD1. J lost 10 bases, V lost 5 bases, and 9 bases had no gene match. The CDR3 extends over 15 amino acids. Germline CDR1 is MDHEN and CDR2 is SYDVKM. Here the CDR3 reads CASSPGDRAGSPLHF. In DNA, the CDR3 is TGTGCCAGCAGTCCGGGGGACAGGGCCGGCTCACCCCTCCACTTT.

The chain is built from TRBV5-1 and TRBJ2-5, with 10 bases matching TRBD1. Germline V gene data show CDR1 as SGHRS and CDR2 as YFSETQ. V dropped 3 bases and J dropped 5; count of bases not matched to a gene: 1. The CDR3 has 13 amino acids. CDR3 protein: CASSSDRGETQYF. The CDR3 nucleotides are TGCGCCAGCAGCTCGGACAGGGGGGAGACCCAGTACTTC.

For this clone: Other DNA sequences within the sample encode an identical CDR3. The rearrangement uses TRBV7-2 and TRBJ1-2; maybe TRBD1 (5 bases). Between the trimmed V and J ends, which lost 1 base and 8 bases, there was a span of 14 bases. CDR1 and CDR2 from the germline V gene are SGHTA and FQGNSA. The CDR3 consists of 14 residues. The CDR3, as DNA: TGTGCCAGCAGCTTAGGGGAGGGGCCTTACGGCTACACCTTC. Translated, it gives CASSLGEGPYGYTF.

This chain connects TRBV30 to TRBJ2-2, with TRBD1 matching over 9 bases. CDR1 is GTSNPN, CDR2 SVGIG, per germline (reference sequence). The CDR3 is 19 amino acids. The V gene end was trimmed by 0 bases and the J gene end by 0 bases; junction bases not matched to a gene: 11. The CDR3 protein is CAWSVLGQGFGANTGELFF. CDR3 DNA: TGTGCCTGGAGTGTACTGGGACAGGGCTTCGGGGCGAACACCGGGGAGCTGTTTTTT.

The genes are TRBV7-9 and TRBJ2-5, with D possibly TRBD2 on 6 matching bases. Germline V lookup: CDR1 SEHNR, CDR2 FQNEAQ (reference sequence). This CDR3 is 15 amino acids long. Trimming cost V 5 bases and J 3 bases, with 16 bases left between them. This CDR3 is CASSLRLETKETQYF. The CDR3 nucleotides read TGTGCCAGCAGCCTCCGACTAGAGACAAAAGAGACCCAGTACTTC.

Turning to this clone: An end of the junction does not agree with germline; a read error may underlie this. The chain has TRBV28 and TRBJ2-7, with a possible D match to TRBD1 (6 bases). There are 14 residues in the CDR3. Germline loops: CDR1 MDHEN, CDR2 SYDVKM. CDR3 DNA: TGTGTCAGCAGTTTCGGGACAACCTCGGGAGAGCAGTACTTC. Its translation is CVSSFGTTSGEQYF.

V usage is TRBV7-6 and J usage is TRBJ2-2, with TRBD1 matching 8 bases. V dropped 5 bases and J dropped 15; count of bases not matched to a gene: 8. The CDR3 is made up of 12 amino acids. Germline CDR1 SGHVS, CDR2 FNYEAQ. The CDR3 here is CASSHQDRVLFF. In DNA, the CDR3 is TGTGCCAGCAGCCACCAGGACAGGGTGTTGTTTTTT.

The chain carries TRBV9 and TRBJ2-7, with TRBD1 matching over 9 bases. This CDR3 spans 15 amino acids. Germline V CDR1 and CDR2: SGDLS, YYNGEE. The ends lost 4 bases at V and 0 bases at J; junction bases unmatched: 5. The CDR3 loop reads CASSPGQGYSYEQYF. The CDR3 coding sequence is TGTGCCAGCAGCCCCGGACAGGGGTACTCCTACGAGCAGTACTTC.

The V call is TRBV5-6, the J call TRBJ1-1; D is possibly TRBD1 (5 bases). The CDR3 loop spans 16 amino acids. V gave up 4 bases and J gave up 4 bases, with 20 bases separating them. Germline CDR1 reads SGHDT; CDR2 reads YYEEEE. CDR3 coding DNA: TGTGCCAGCAGCGCCGGGACGGGTAAAGGGAGCACTGAAGCTTTCTTT. As protein: CASSAGTGKGSTEAFF.